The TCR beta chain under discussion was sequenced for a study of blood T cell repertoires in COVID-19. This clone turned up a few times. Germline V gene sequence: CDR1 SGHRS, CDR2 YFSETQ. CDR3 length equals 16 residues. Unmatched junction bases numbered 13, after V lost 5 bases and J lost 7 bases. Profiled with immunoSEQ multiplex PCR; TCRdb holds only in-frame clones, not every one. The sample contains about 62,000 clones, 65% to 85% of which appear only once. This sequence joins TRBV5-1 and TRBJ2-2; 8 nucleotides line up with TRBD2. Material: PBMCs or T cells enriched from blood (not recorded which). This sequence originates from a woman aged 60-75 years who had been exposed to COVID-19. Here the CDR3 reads CASRSGGGPLDGELFF. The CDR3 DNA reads TGCGCCAGCAGGAGTGGCGGGGGGCCCCTTGACGGGGAGCTGTTTTTT.